These T cell receptor beta chains were read from a single sample in a study of human T cells and chemical hapten exposure. Via MiXCR, TCRdb re-called the RACE reads, giving one row per CDR3 protein. The repertoire holds under 200,000 distinct CDR3 sequences, with about 14% as singletons. Material: whole blood, obtained in connection with sensitization to the hapten diphenylcyclopropenone (DPC). These receptors came from a woman between 25 and 40 years old with alopecia areata. Some clones in this sample may be carry-over from other donors' samples. CDR3s include the opening cysteine and the closing phenylalanine or tryptophan. D genes are given only for firm matches. Clone sizes are given selectively: once, few, many, or a class where the clone is expanded.

v_call	d_call	j_call	clone_size	cdr3_nt	cdr3_aa
TRBV18	NA	TRBJ2-2	NA	TGTGCCAGCTCACCTTTGCCCAGGGCGAACACCGGGGAGCTGTTTTTT	CASSPLPRANTGELFF
TRBV11-1	NA	TRBJ2-3	NA	TGTGCCAGCAGCACCCAGGGGAACGCAGATACGCAGTATTTT	CASSTQGNADTQYF
TRBV6-6	NA	TRBJ2-2	NA	TGTGCCAGCAGTTACCTACAGGGAAGGCGGACCACCGGGGAGCTGTTTTTT	CASSYLQGRRTTGELFF
TRBV9	NA	TRBJ1-3	many	TGTGCCAGCAGAGGTGGAAACACCATATATTTT	CASRGGNTIYF
TRBV29-1	NA	TRBJ2-3	NA	TGCAGCGTTGGGACCACAGATACGCAGTATTTT	CSVGTTDTQYF
TRBV5-4	TRBD2	TRBJ2-1	few	TGTGCCAGCAGCTCCGAAACTCTAGCGGGAGACAATGAGCAGTTCTTC	CASSSETLAGDNEQFF
TRBV5-1	NA	TRBJ2-5	NA	TGCGCCAGCAGCTCATCTCTGGGGGCTGTACAAGAGACCCAGTACTTC	CASSSSLGAVQETQYF
TRBV5-1	TRBD2	TRBJ2-1	NA	TGCGCCAGCAGCTTGGACGGAGCGGGGGGGCGCCCCTTTAATGAGCAGTTCTTC	CASSLDGAGGRPFNEQFF
TRBV7-2	NA	TRBJ2-1	few	TGTGCCAGCAGCTTAGTTGGACTACGGCAGTTCTTC	CASSLVGLRQFF
TRBV12-3/TRBV12-4	NA	TRBJ1-4	NA	TGTGCCAGCAGTTTTGAAGGACCTGTACTGTTTTTT	CASSFEGPVLFF
TRBV18	NA	TRBJ2-5	NA	TGTGCCAGCTCACAGGGAGCCCCTCAAGAGACCCAGTACTTC	CASSQGAPQETQYF
TRBV6-5	NA	TRBJ2-7	few	TGTGCCAGCAGTGATAGGTGGAGCTCCTACGAGCAGTACTTC	CASSDRWSSYEQYF
TRBV29-1	NA	TRBJ1-3	NA	TGCAGCGTTAACGGAGGGAGTGGAAACACCATATATTTT	CSVNGGSGNTIYF
TRBV7-9	TRBD1	TRBJ2-3	NA	TGTGCCAGCAGCACCTGGGACAGCCGCACAGATACGCAGTATTTT	CASSTWDSRTDTQYF
TRBV7-2	TRBD1	TRBJ2-1	NA	TGTGCCAGCAGCTTAACGGGACAGGGGTCTTACAATGAGCAGTTCTTC	CASSLTGQGSYNEQFF
TRBV28	TRBD1	TRBJ2-5	few	TGTGCCAGCAGTCGACATGGGACAGGCAGGCAAGAGACCCAGTACTTC	CASSRHGTGRQETQYF
TRBV20-1	TRBD2	TRBJ2-5	few	TGCAGTGCTAGAGTAACTAGCGCCACGGCCCAGTACTTC	CSARVTSATAQYF
TRBV30	TRBD1	TRBJ1-1	few	TGTGCCTGGAGCCGTAGGGGGCGCTTGAACACTGAAGCTTTCTTT	CAWSRRGRLNTEAFF
TRBV7-8	NA	TRBJ2-1	few	TGTGCCAGCAGCTTAAAGTCCCCAGCGGGTACACCTTACAATGAGCAGTTCTTC	CASSLKSPAGTPYNEQFF
TRBV20-1	TRBD1	TRBJ1-5	few	TGCAGTGTTTCTCAGGGGGTACGCCAGCCCCAGCATTTT	CSVSQGVRQPQHF
TRBV28	TRBD1	TRBJ2-3	NA	TGTGCCAGCAGCTCGTGGACAGGAGGAGATACGCAGTATTTT	CASSSWTGGDTQYF
TRBV7-2	NA	TRBJ2-1	few	TGTGCCAGCAGCTTAGGGCTACAACTTTCCTACAATGAGCAGTTCTTC	CASSLGLQLSYNEQFF
TRBV28	TRBD2	TRBJ2-1	NA	TGTGCCAGCAGTTTTGCGGGAGGAATCCCCAATGAGCAGTTCTTC	CASSFAGGIPNEQFF
TRBV11-2	NA	TRBJ2-7	NA	TGTGCCAGCAGCCAAACGGGGGTGGAGCAGTACTTC	CASSQTGVEQYF
TRBV12-5	NA	TRBJ2-2	NA	TGTGCTAGTGGTTTGGGGGCTTCCGGGGAGCTGTTTTTT	CASGLGASGELFF